This T cell receptor (beta chain) was identified in a study of T cell responses to AZD1222 COVID-19 vaccine. Study observations and caveats: Two doses of AZD1222 preceded a rise in Spike-specific TCR breadth and depth. Most donors were white British and more were female, and clonal diversity was possibly underestimated. Unmutated variant regions are reportedly the target of nearly half of TCRs that are spike-specific.

CDR1 is SNHLY, CDR2 FYNNEI, per germline. Deletions cut 2 bases from V and 6 bases from J, with 8 bases between. This CDR3 has 12 amino acids. Produced via immunoSEQ multiplex PCR; TCRdb's table is partial and in-frame only. In the table there are 150,000 to 200,000 clones, 90% to 95% of which are singletons. Turning to this clone: Antigen unknown.

This rearrangement joins TRBV2 to TRBJ2-7; maybe TRBD1 (5 bases). The source was peripheral blood, collected 28 days after the second AZD1222 dose. The source of this sequence is an adult who received the AZD1222 COVID-19 vaccine. The CDR3 coding sequence is TGTGCCAGCAGTGAAAGCAGGGTCGAGCAGTACTTC. Amino acids: CASSESRVEQYF. Filled out from reference TRBV2 and TRBJ2-7, the complete variable domain reads EPEVTQTPSHQVTQMGQEVILRCVPISNHLYFYWYRQILGQKVEFLVSFYNNEISEKSEIFDDQFSVERPDGSNFTLKIRSTKLEDSAMYFCASSESRVEQYFGPGTRLTVT.